These T cell receptor beta chains were read from a single sample in a study of early T cells in non-severe SARS-CoV-2 infection. TCRdb reanalysed the 5' RACE reads using MiXCR and keeps one entry per CDR3 protein. The table shows fewer than 65,000 distinct CDR3 sequences, with around 7.7% occurring only once. The source was whole blood, collected at baseline. The receptors derive from an adult who was a healthcare worker with PCR-confirmed SARS-CoV-2 infection or an uninfected control (not recorded which). CDR3s include the opening cysteine and the closing phenylalanine or tryptophan. Each record gives: CDR3 DNA, CDR3 protein, V gene, D gene, clone size, J gene. The D gene is left open where the match is weak. Rows give clone size only sometimes, using once, few, many, or a class for an expanded clone.

DNA: TGTGCCAGCACTGGGGGCGGGAGCCACGAGCAGTACTTC
CDR3: CASTGGGSHEQYF
V: TRBV7-9
D: NA
size: few
J: TRBJ2-7

DNA: TGTGCCAGCAGCTTAAGTAGCGGGGCACAAGAGACCCAGTACTTC
CDR3: CASSLSSGAQETQYF
V: TRBV11-2
D: TRBD2
size: NA
J: TRBJ2-5

DNA: TGCAGTGCTCTAGAGACAGGGGGCTACGAGCAGTACTTC
CDR3: CSALETGGYEQYF
V: TRBV20-1
D: TRBD1
size: NA
J: TRBJ2-7

DNA: TGTGCCAGCAGCTTAGCCCCTCGGCTTCGGGGGCTAGCGGGCCTCCAAGAGACCCAGTACTTC
CDR3: CASSLAPRLRGLAGLQETQYF
V: TRBV7-6
D: TRBD2
size: many
J: TRBJ2-5

DNA: TGTGCCAGCAGCTCGTACCTTGGACAGGGGACCTACGAGCAGTACTTC
CDR3: CASSSYLGQGTYEQYF
V: TRBV7-6
D: TRBD1
size: many
J: TRBJ2-7

DNA: TGTGCCAGCAGCCCCGACCTCTACGAGCAGTACTTC
CDR3: CASSPDLYEQYF
V: TRBV12-3/TRBV12-4
D: NA
size: few
J: TRBJ2-7

DNA: TGCGCCAGCAGCCAAGTCAGCTCCCAAGAGACCCAGTACTTC
CDR3: CASSQVSSQETQYF
V: TRBV4-1
D: NA
size: many
J: TRBJ2-5

DNA: TGCGCCAGCAGCTTTTACCAGCACCGGGACAAACTACAAGAGACCCAGTACTTC
CDR3: CASSFYQHRDKLQETQYF
V: TRBV5-1
D: NA
size: few
J: TRBJ2-5

DNA: TGTGCCAGCAGCCCAGGGGGCAACCGGTACGAGCAGTACTTC
CDR3: CASSPGGNRYEQYF
V: TRBV3-1
D: TRBD1
size: many
J: TRBJ2-7

DNA: TGTGCCAGCAGAACCGGGACATCGAGCTCCTACGAGCAGTACTTC
CDR3: CASRTGTSSSYEQYF
V: TRBV12-3/TRBV12-4
D: NA
size: many
J: TRBJ2-7

DNA: TGTGCCAGCAGTTACTCGACTGACAGGTCCTCCTACGAGCAGTACTTC
CDR3: CASSYSTDRSSYEQYF
V: TRBV6-2/TRBV6-3
D: NA
size: many
J: TRBJ2-7

DNA: TGCAGTGCTAGAGAGAAGCTAAAGGCGTCGGACAATGAGCAGTTCTTC
CDR3: CSAREKLKASDNEQFF
V: TRBV20-1
D: NA
size: few
J: TRBJ2-1

DNA: TGTGCCAGCAGTTACCCGACACCTGTAAGCAATCAGCCCCAGCATTTT
CDR3: CASSYPTPVSNQPQHF
V: TRBV6-2/TRBV6-3
D: NA
size: NA
J: TRBJ1-5

DNA: TGTGCCAGCAGCATCTTCCTTAGTGGAAACATTCAGTACTTC
CDR3: CASSIFLSGNIQYF
V: TRBV11-2
D: NA
size: many
J: TRBJ2-4

DNA: TGTGCCAGCAGTTACTCGCTAACGGGAAGAAGGAAAAAACTGTTTTTT
CDR3: CASSYSLTGRRKKLFF
V: TRBV6-6
D: NA
size: NA
J: TRBJ1-4

DNA: TGTGCCAGTAGTATTCATAGGGGACTACACGGGGAGCTGTTTTTT
CDR3: CASSIHRGLHGELFF
V: TRBV19
D: TRBD2
size: few
J: TRBJ2-2

DNA: TGTGCCAGCAGTGGCGGGGACGGCAACTCCTACGAGCAGTACTTC
CDR3: CASSGGDGNSYEQYF
V: TRBV6-5
D: NA
size: NA
J: TRBJ2-7

DNA: TGCAGTGCTCCGGGACTAGCCGACGAGCAGTACTTC
CDR3: CSAPGLADEQYF
V: TRBV20-1
D: TRBD2
size: few
J: TRBJ2-7

DNA: TGTGCCAGCAGCTTAGTTGGGTTCTTGTACGAGCAGTACTTC
CDR3: CASSLVGFLYEQYF
V: TRBV7-2
D: NA
size: medium-sized
J: TRBJ2-7

DNA: TGTGCCAGCAGCCACCGACGCGTCCACTCCTACGAGCAGTACTTC
CDR3: CASSHRRVHSYEQYF
V: TRBV7-8
D: NA
size: few
J: TRBJ2-7

DNA: TGTGCCAGCAGTTACTCCGAGCGGGAAAGCTCCTACGAGCAGTACTTC
CDR3: CASSYSERESSYEQYF
V: TRBV6-2/TRBV6-3
D: TRBD2
size: few
J: TRBJ2-7

DNA: TGTGCCAGCAGTGAAGCCCCGGGCACAACAGATACGCAGTATTTT
CDR3: CASSEAPGTTDTQYF
V: TRBV2
D: NA
size: NA
J: TRBJ2-3

DNA: TGTGCCAGCAGCAACGGGGGACAGGGGAAATCGATGCAGTACTTC
CDR3: CASSNGGQGKSMQYF
V: TRBV7-9
D: TRBD1
size: many
J: TRBJ2-7

DNA: TGTGCCAGCGGCAGCGGGAGGGTAACAGATACGCAGTATTTT
CDR3: CASGSGRVTDTQYF
V: TRBV3-1
D: TRBD2
size: few
J: TRBJ2-3

DNA: TGCAGTGCTAGAGGCACCGGGACTAGCGGGAGCATCATCGGGCAGTACTTC
CDR3: CSARGTGTSGSIIGQYF
V: TRBV20-1
D: TRBD2
size: many
J: TRBJ2-7

DNA: TGTGCCAGCAGTTTGTCGGGGGAGACCCAGTACTTC
CDR3: CASSLSGETQYF
V: TRBV12-3/TRBV12-4
D: NA
size: NA
J: TRBJ2-5

DNA: TGTGCCAGCAGTTTCCCCGGACCGAGCACAGATACGCAGTATTTT
CDR3: CASSFPGPSTDTQYF
V: TRBV28
D: NA
size: few
J: TRBJ2-3

DNA: TGTGCCAGCAGTTCGGCAGGGGGCGCGTTTAATTCACCCCTCCACTTT
CDR3: CASSSAGGAFNSPLHF
V: TRBV28
D: TRBD1
size: NA
J: TRBJ1-6

DNA: TGCAGTGCTAGGCCACAGGGGGCGCTTATGAATGAGCAGTTCTTC
CDR3: CSARPQGALMNEQFF
V: TRBV20-1
D: TRBD1
size: few
J: TRBJ2-1

DNA: TGTGCCAGCCTTACCTTTTCTCCGCCGACAGGAAATTCACCCCTCCACTTT
CDR3: CASLTFSPPTGNSPLHF
V: TRBV6-1
D: NA
size: many
J: TRBJ1-6

DNA: TGTGCCAGCAGTGTCGGGACTAGCGGTACCGGGGAGCTGTTTTTT
CDR3: CASSVGTSGTGELFF
V: TRBV2
D: TRBD2
size: few
J: TRBJ2-2

DNA: TGTGCCAGCAGTTTAAGACAGGGGAACACTGAAGCTTTCTTT
CDR3: CASSLRQGNTEAFF
V: TRBV28
D: TRBD1
size: many
J: TRBJ1-1

DNA: TGTGCCAGCAGCCCACTAGCGGGAGGGCCTCAAGATACGCAGTATTTT
CDR3: CASSPLAGGPQDTQYF
V: TRBV3-1
D: TRBD2
size: few
J: TRBJ2-3

DNA: TGTGCCAGCAGTTTGGGACGGGGGTTAGTAACGCAGTATTTT
CDR3: CASSLGRGLVTQYF
V: TRBV6-5
D: NA
size: many
J: TRBJ2-3

DNA: TGCAGCGTTGCTGCTCAGGGGATTGATGAGCAGTTCTTC
CDR3: CSVAAQGIDEQFF
V: TRBV29-1
D: NA
size: many
J: TRBJ2-1

DNA: TGTGCCAGCAGTTCCTCCACGGTCGGGTTGTGGTCGGGAGGTAACAATGAGCAGTTCTTC
CDR3: CASSSSTVGLWSGGNNEQFF
V: TRBV27
D: TRBD2
size: few
J: TRBJ2-1

DNA: TGCGCCAGCAGTTCGGATGGGTATTCTGGCGACGAGCAGTACTTC
CDR3: CASSSDGYSGDEQYF
V: TRBV5-1
D: NA
size: many
J: TRBJ2-7

DNA: TGTGCCACCAGTGCCGTGAGGGGTCAGCCCCAGCATTTT
CDR3: CATSAVRGQPQHF
V: TRBV24-1
D: NA
size: few
J: TRBJ1-5

DNA: TGTGCCAGCAGCTTAGCGAGAAGGGGGGAGACCCAGTACTTC
CDR3: CASSLARRGETQYF
V: TRBV7-9
D: NA
size: NA
J: TRBJ2-5

DNA: TGTGCCAGCAGTTCCCGAGCGGGACCCACAGATACGCAGTATTTT
CDR3: CASSSRAGPTDTQYF
V: TRBV12-3/TRBV12-4
D: TRBD2
size: NA
J: TRBJ2-3

DNA: TGTGCTAGTGGCCTAAGGAGCACAGATACGCAGTATTTT
CDR3: CASGLRSTDTQYF
V: TRBV12-5
D: NA
size: many
J: TRBJ2-3

DNA: TGTGCCAGCATCCTAGCTGGCGGGAGCGGGAATGAGCAGTTCTTC
CDR3: CASILAGGSGNEQFF
V: TRBV13
D: TRBD2
size: many
J: TRBJ2-1